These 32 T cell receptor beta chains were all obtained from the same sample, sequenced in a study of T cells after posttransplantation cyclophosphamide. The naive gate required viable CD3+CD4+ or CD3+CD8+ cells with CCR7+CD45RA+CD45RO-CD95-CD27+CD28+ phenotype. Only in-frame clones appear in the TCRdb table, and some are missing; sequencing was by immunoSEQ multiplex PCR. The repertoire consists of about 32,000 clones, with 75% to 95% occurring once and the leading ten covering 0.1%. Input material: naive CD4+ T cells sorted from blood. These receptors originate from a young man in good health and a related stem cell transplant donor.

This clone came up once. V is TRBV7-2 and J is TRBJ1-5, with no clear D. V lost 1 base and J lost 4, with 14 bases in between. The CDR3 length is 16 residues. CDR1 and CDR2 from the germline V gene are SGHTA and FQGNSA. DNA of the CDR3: TGTGCCAGCAGCTTAGACGGCGGGATTGGGAATCAGCCCCAGCATTTT. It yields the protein CASSLDGGIGNQPQHF. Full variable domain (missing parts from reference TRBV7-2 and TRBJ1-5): GAGVSQSPSNKVTEKGKDVELRCDPISGHTALYWYRQSLGQGLEFLIYFQGNSAPDKSGLPSDRFSAERTGGSVSTLTIQRTQQEDSAVYLCASSLDGGIGNQPQHFGDGTRLSIL.

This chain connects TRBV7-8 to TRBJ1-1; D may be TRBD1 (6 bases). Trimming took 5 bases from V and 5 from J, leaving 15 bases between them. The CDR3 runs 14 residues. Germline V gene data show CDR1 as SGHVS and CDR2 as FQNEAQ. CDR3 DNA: TGTGCCAGCAGCATACAATCCACAGGGACTGAAGCTTTCTTT. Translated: CASSIQSTGTEAFF.

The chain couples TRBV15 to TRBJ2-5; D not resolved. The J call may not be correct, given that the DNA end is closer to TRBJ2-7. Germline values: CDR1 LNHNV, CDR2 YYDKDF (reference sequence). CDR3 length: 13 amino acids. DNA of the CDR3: TGTGCCACCAGCAGAGATGTTCGCTACGAGCAGTACTTC. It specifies CATSRDVRYEQYF.

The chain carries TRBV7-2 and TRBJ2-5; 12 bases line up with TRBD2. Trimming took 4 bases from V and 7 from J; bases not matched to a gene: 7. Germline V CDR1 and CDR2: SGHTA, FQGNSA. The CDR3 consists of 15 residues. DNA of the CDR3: TGTGCCAGCAGCTCGACTAGCGGGGGCCTTGGGACCCAGTACTTC. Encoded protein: CASSSTSGGLGTQYF.

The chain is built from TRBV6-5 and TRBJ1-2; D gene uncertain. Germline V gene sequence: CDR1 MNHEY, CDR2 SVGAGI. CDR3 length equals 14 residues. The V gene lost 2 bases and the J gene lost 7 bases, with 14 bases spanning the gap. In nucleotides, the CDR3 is TGTGCCAGCAGTTACGGTCGGGGAACGGCTGGCTACACCTTC. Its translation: CASSYGRGTAGYTF.

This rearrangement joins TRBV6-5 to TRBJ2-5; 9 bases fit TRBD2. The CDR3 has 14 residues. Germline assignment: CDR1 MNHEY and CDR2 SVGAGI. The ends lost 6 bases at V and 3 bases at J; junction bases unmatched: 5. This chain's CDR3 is CASSRGLAKETQYF. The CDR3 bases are TGTGCCAGCAGCCGTGGACTAGCGAAAGAGACCCAGTACTTC.

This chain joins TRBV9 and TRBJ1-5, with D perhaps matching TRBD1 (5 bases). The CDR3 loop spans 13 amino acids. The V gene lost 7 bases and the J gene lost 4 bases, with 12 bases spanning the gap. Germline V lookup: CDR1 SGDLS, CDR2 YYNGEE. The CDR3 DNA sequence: TGTGCCAGCTCCCCCCAGGGAAATCAGCCCCAGCATTTT. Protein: CASSPQGNQPQHF.

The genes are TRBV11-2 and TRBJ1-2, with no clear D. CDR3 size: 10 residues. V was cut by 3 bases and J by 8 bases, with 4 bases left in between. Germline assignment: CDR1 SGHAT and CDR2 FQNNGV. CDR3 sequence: CASSFPGYTF. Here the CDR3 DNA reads TGTGCCAGCAGCTTCCCGGGCTACACCTTC.

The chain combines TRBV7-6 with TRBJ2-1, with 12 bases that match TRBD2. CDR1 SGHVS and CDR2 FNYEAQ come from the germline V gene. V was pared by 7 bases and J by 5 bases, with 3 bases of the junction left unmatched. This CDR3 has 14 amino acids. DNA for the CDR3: TGTGCCAGCAAGCTAGCGGGGGGGAACAATGAGCAGTTCTTC. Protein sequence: CASKLAGGNNEQFF.

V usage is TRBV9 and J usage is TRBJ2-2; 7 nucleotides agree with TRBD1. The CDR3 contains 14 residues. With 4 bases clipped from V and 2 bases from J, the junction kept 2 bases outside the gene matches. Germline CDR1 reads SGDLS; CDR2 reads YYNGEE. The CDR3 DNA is TGTGCCAGCAGCCGACAGGGTAACACCGGGGAGCTGTTTTTT. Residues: CASSRQGNTGELFF.

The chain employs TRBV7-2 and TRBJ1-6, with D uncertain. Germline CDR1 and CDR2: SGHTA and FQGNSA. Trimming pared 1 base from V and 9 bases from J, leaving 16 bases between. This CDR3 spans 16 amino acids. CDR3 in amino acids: CASSLVGRSAGSPLHF. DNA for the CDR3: TGTGCCAGCAGCTTAGTAGGCAGGTCGGCTGGTTCACCCCTCCACTTT. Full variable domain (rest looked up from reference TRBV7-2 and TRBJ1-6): GAGVSQSPSNKVTEKGKDVELRCDPISGHTALYWYRQSLGQGLEFLIYFQGNSAPDKSGLPSDRFSAERTGGSVSTLTIQRTQQEDSAVYLCASSLVGRSAGSPLHFGNGTRLTVT.

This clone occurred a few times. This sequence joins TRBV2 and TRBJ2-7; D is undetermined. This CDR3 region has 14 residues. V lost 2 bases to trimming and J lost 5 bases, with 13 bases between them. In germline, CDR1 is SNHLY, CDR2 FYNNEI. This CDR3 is CASSETVSLHEQYF. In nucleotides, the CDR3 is TGTGCCAGCAGTGAAACCGTGAGTCTGCACGAGCAGTACTTC.

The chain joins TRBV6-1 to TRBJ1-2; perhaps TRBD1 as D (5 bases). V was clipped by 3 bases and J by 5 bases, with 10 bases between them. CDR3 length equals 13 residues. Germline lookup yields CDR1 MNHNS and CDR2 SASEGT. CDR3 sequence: CASSEGGVYGYTF. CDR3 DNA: TGTGCCAGCAGTGAGGGGGGGGTGTATGGCTACACCTTC.

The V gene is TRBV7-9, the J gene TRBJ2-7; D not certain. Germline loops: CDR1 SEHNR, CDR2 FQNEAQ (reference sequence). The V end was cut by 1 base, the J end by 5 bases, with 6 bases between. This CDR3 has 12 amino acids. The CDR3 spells CASSLDMDEQYF. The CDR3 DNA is TGTGCCAGCAGCTTAGACATGGACGAGCAGTACTTC.

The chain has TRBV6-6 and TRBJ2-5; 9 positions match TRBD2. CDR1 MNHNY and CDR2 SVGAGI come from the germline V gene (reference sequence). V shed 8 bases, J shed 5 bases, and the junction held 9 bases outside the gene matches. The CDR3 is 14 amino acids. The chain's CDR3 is CASSGSGGLETQYF. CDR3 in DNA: TGTGCCAGCTCGGGTAGCGGGGGTTTGGAGACCCAGTACTTC.

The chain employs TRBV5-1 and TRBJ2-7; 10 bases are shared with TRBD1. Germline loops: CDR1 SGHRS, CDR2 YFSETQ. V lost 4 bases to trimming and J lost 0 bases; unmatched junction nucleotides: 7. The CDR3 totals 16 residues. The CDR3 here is CASSPPGQGLSYEQYF. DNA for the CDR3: TGCGCCAGCAGCCCCCCGGGACAGGGGCTCTCCTACGAGCAGTACTTC.

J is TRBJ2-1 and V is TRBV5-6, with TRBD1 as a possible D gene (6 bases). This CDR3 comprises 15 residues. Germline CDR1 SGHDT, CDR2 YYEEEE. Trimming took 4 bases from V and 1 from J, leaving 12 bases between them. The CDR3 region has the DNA TGTGCCAGCAGCATTTGGGACACTTCCTACAATGAGCAGTTCTTC. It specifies CASSIWDTSYNEQFF.

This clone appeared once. The CDR3 here is CASSLGTGLETQYF. Written as DNA, the CDR3 is TGCGCCAGCAGCTTGGGGACAGGGTTGGAGACCCAGTACTTC. The rearrangement joins TRBV5-1 to TRBJ2-5, with TRBD1 matching 8 bases. CDR1 SGHRS and CDR2 YFSETQ come from the germline V gene. CDR3 size: 14 residues. The ends lost 0 bases at V and 5 bases at J; junction bases unmatched: 3.

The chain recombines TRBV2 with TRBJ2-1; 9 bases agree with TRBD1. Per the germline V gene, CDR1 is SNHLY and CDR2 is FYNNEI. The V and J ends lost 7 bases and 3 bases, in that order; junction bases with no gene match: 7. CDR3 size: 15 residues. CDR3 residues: CASNYRTGVYNEQFF. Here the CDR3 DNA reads TGTGCCAGCAATTATCGGACAGGGGTCTACAATGAGCAGTTCTTC.

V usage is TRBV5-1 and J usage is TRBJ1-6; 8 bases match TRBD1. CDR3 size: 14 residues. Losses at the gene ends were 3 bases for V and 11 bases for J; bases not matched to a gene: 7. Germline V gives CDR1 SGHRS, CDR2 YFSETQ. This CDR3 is CASSYGQGGTPLHF. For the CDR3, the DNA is TGCGCCAGCAGCTATGGACAGGGCGGAACACCCCTCCACTTT.

CDR3 sequence: CASSVDEGLDQPQHF. CDR3 in DNA: TGTGCCAGCAGCGTAGACGAGGGACTGGATCAGCCCCAGCATTTT. The gene calls are TRBV9 and TRBJ1-5, with D perhaps TRBD1 (5 bases). The CDR3 is made up of 15 amino acids. Germline-derived CDR1 and CDR2 are SGDLS and YYNGEE. Trimming removed 0 bases at V and 5 bases at J, with 12 bases between.

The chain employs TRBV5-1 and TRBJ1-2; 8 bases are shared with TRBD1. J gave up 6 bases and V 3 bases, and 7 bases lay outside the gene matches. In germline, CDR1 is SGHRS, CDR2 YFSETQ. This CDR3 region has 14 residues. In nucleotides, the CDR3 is TGCGCCAGCAGCTCTCGACAGGGGTACCATGGCTACACCTTC. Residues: CASSSRQGYHGYTF. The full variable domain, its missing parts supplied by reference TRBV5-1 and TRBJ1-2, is KAGVTQTPRYLIKTRGQQVTLSCSPISGHRSVSWYQQTPGQGLQFLFEYFSETQRNKGNFPGRFSGRQFSNSRSEMNVSTLELGDSALYLCASSSRQGYHGYTFGSGTRLTVV.

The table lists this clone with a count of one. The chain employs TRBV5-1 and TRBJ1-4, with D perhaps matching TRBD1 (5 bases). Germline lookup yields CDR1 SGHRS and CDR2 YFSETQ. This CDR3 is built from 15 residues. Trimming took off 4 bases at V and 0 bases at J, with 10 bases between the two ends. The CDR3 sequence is CASSPDTATNEKLFF. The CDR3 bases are TGCGCCAGCAGCCCGGACACTGCAACTAATGAAAAACTGTTTTTT. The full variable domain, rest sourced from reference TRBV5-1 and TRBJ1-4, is KAGVTQTPRYLIKTRGQQVTLSCSPISGHRSVSWYQQTPGQGLQFLFEYFSETQRNKGNFPGRFSGRQFSNSRSEMNVSTLELGDSALYLCASSPDTATNEKLFFGSGTQLSVL.

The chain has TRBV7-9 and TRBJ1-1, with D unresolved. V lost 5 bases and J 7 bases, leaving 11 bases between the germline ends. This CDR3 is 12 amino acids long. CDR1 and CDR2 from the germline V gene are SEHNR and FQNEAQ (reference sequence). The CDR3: CASSEAGVEAFF. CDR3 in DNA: TGTGCCAGCAGCGAGGCCGGGGTTGAAGCTTTCTTT.

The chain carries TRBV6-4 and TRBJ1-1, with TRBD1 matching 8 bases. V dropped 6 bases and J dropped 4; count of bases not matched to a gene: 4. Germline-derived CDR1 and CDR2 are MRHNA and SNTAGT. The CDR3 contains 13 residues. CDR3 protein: CASSDRGGTEAFF. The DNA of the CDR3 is TGTGCCAGCAGCGACAGGGGCGGCACTGAAGCTTTCTTT.

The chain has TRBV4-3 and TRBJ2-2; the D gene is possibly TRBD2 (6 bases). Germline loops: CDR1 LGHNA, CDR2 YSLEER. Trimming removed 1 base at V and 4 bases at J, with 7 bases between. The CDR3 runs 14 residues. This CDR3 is CASSQGLVTGELFF. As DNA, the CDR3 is TGCGCCAGCAGCCAAGGACTAGTCACCGGGGAGCTGTTTTTT.

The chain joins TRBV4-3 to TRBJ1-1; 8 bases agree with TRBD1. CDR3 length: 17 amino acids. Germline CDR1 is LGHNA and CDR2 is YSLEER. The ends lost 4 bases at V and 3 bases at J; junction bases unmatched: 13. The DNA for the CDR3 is TGCGCCAGCAGCCTCTCACTACCTCAGGGGGCTTACACTGAAGCTTTCTTT. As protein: CASSLSLPQGAYTEAFF.

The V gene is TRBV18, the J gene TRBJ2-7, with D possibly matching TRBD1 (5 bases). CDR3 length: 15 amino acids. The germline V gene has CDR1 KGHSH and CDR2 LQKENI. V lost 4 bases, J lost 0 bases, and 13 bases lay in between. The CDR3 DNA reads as TGTGCCAGCTCACTAACCGCCGACAGCTCCTACGAGCAGTACTTC. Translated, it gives CASSLTADSSYEQYF.

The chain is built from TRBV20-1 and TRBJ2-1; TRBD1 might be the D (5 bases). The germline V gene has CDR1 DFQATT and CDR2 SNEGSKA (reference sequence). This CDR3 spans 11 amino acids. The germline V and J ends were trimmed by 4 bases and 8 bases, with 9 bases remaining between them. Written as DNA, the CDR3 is TGCAGTGCTACCATGACAGATGAGCAGTTCTTC. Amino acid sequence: CSATMTDEQFF.

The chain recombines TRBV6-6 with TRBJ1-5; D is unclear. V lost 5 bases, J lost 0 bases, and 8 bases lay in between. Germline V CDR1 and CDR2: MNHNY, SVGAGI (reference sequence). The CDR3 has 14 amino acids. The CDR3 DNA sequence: TGTGCCAGCAGTGCGTGGAGTAGCAATCAGCCCCAGCATTTT. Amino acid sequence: CASSAWSSNQPQHF.

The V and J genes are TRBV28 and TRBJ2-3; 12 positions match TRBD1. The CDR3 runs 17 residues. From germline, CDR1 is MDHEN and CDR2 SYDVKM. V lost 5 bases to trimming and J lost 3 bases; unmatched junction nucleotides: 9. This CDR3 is CASSPGTGGRRTDTQYF. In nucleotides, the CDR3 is TGTGCCAGCAGTCCCGGGACAGGGGGCAGGAGAACAGATACGCAGTATTTT.

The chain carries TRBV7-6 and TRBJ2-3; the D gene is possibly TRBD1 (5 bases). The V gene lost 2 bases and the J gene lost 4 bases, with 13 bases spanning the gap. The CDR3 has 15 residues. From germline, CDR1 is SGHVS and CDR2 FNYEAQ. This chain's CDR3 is CASSLQGGSADTQYF. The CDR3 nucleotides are TGTGCCAGCAGCTTACAGGGCGGATCGGCAGATACGCAGTATTTT.